The clone carrying this T cell receptor (beta chain) came up a few times. Germline CDR1 MGHRA, CDR2 YSYEKL. The V end lost 2 bases, the J end lost 6 bases, and 10 bases lay between the germline ends. The CDR3 extends over 13 amino acids. These data originate in a study of T cells after yellow fever vaccination. TCRdb redid the calling of the 5' RACE reads with MiXCR, one entry per CDR3 protein. The table lists some 120,000 distinct CDR3 sequences, around 15% of them singletons, with roughly 44% in the top ten. This chain uses TRBV4-1 with TRBJ1-1, with a possible D match to TRBD1 (5 bases). The sequence was obtained from a man in his late teens or twenties who received the YFV17D yellow fever vaccine. This material consisted of CD8+ T cells sorted from PBMCs, taken 5 days after the yellow fever booster vaccination. CDR3 in DNA: TGCGCCAGCAGCCAATTCGACAGCCCTGAAGCTTTCTTT. Encoded protein: CASSQFDSPEAFF.